The 28 T cell receptor beta chains in this list originate from one sample, sequenced in a study of Ad26.COV2.S vaccination and SARS-CoV-2 variants (dated by TCRdb to about 2021). The method was the immunoSEQ multiplex PCR assay. TCRdb mirrors the immuneACCESS table, restricted to in-frame sequences. Some clones are absent from its copies; in checked studies, under half trace to an unresolved V gene, and the reason for the others is unknown. The sample table holds around 400,000 clones, of which 89% were seen once. Jointly, the top ten make up under 2% of the sample. What the treatment or condition label conveys for this sample: around 19 received Ad26.COV2.S at low or high dose, single or two shots; 5 received placebo; per-sample allocation not given. Repertoires of vaccine and placebo recipients were sequenced from samples collected on day 63 after the first injection. Sequenced here: peripheral blood, sampled in a trial of Ad26.COV2.S vaccine versus placebo. The receptors derive from a person between 18 and 60 years old who received the Ad26.COV2.S COVID-19 vaccine or a placebo.

The genes are TRBV9 and TRBJ2-5; a possible D gene is TRBD2 (6 bases). Trimming took off 2 bases at V and 0 bases at J, with 8 bases between the two ends. Per the germline V gene, CDR1 is SGDLS and CDR2 is YYNGEE. CDR3 length: 14 residues. The CDR3: CASSVWGDQETQYF. CDR3 in DNA: TGTGCCAGCAGCGTTTGGGGGGACCAAGAGACCCAGTACTTC.

The chain carries TRBV10-3 and TRBJ1-3, with D uncertain. The CDR3 length is 12 residues. V lost 3 bases and J 4 bases, leaving 4 bases between the germline ends. The germline V gene has CDR1 ENHRY and CDR2 SYGVKD. In nucleotides, the CDR3 is TGTGCCATCAGTGACGGGGGAAACACCATATATTTT. Encoded protein: CAISDGGNTIYF.

This chain links TRBV2 with TRBJ2-4; D is ambiguous. V was shortened by 8 bases and J by 5 bases, with 13 bases between the two germline ends. The length of the CDR3 is 13 residues. Germline V lookup: CDR1 SNHLY, CDR2 FYNNEI. CDR3 amino acids: CASADQSQNIQYF. CDR3 sequence (DNA): TGTGCCAGCGCCGACCAATCCCAAAACATTCAGTACTTC.

For the CDR3, the DNA is TGTGCCAGCTCACCACTTTCTTATGGTTTAGTGGAGACCCAGTACTTC. Protein sequence: CASSPLSYGLVETQYF. The V and J genes are TRBV18 and TRBJ2-5; D remains ambiguous. The CDR3 totals 16 residues. Trimming left V 1 base short and J 5 bases short, with 17 bases between. Germline lookup yields CDR1 KGHSH and CDR2 LQKENI.

The CDR3 region is CASSLDEGTYGYTF. In DNA form, the CDR3 reads TGTGCCAGCAGCTTAGACGAGGGAACCTATGGCTACACCTTC. V is TRBV11-2 and J is TRBJ1-2; D not certain. V was cut by 0 bases and J by 4 bases, with 9 bases left in between. The CDR3 is 14 amino acids. Germline CDR1 SGHAT, CDR2 FQNNGV.

The chain carries TRBV4-1 and TRBJ2-1; D is unresolved. The CDR3 length is 14 residues. V lost 4 bases to trimming and J lost 0 bases, with 7 bases between them. Germline V gene lookup returns CDR1 MGHRA and CDR2 YSYEKL. Here the CDR3 reads CASSLLSSYNEQFF. CDR3 coding DNA: TGCGCCAGCAGCCTCCTGAGCTCCTACAATGAGCAGTTCTTC.

The table lists this clone with many counts. The V and J genes are TRBV7-6 and TRBJ2-1; 12 nucleotides align to TRBD2. Trimming removed 3 bases from V and 6 bases from J; junction bases left unmatched: 15. The germline CDR1 and CDR2 sequences are SGHVS and FNYEAQ. This CDR3 contains 19 residues. The CDR3 DNA follows: TGTGCCAGCAGCTTTCAAATCCGACTAGCGGGAGATTGGGGCAATGAGCAGTTCTTC. Translated, it gives CASSFQIRLAGDWGNEQFF.

This rearrangement joins TRBV2 to TRBJ1-2, with 7 bases that match TRBD1. Trimming took 10 bases from V and 6 from J; bases not matched to a gene: 11. The CDR3 contains 13 residues. Germline assignment: CDR1 SNHLY and CDR2 FYNNEI. CDR3 sequence reads: CATSQTGNDGYTF. CDR3 nucleotides: TGTGCCACCTCACAGACAGGGAATGATGGCTACACCTTC.

The chain couples TRBV2 to TRBJ1-1, with a possible D match to TRBD1 (6 bases). This CDR3 contains 13 residues. V lost 7 bases and J 1 base, leaving 10 bases between the germline ends. Per germline, CDR1 SNHLY and CDR2 FYNNEI. The CDR3 nucleotides read TGTGCCAGCAATTCGGGGGCGAACACTGAAGCTTTCTTT. Translated: CASNSGANTEAFF.

The rearrangement joins TRBV5-4 to TRBJ1-5, with D perhaps matching TRBD1 (5 bases). Germline loops: CDR1 SGHNT, CDR2 YYREEE (reference sequence). V lost 4 bases and J lost 1, with 12 bases in between. The CDR3 has 15 residues. The CDR3 spells CASSLQGGSNQPQHF. CDR3 bases: TGTGCCAGCAGCCTCCAGGGCGGAAGCAATCAGCCCCAGCATTTT. Drawing the rest from reference TRBV5-4 and TRBJ1-5, the complete variable domain is ETGVTQSPTHLIKTRGQQVTLRCSSQSGHNTVSWYQQALGQGPQFIFQYYREEENGRGNFPPRFSGLQFPNYSSELNVNALELDDSALYLCASSLQGGSNQPQHFGDGTRLSIL.

The J gene is TRBJ1-5, the V gene TRBV5-1, with D unclear. The CDR3 extends over 13 amino acids. The V gene's germline CDR1 is SGHRS and CDR2 YFSETQ. V dropped 2 bases and J dropped 5 bases, with 8 bases sitting between them. CDR3: CASSFGRDQPQHF. The CDR3, as DNA: TGCGCCAGCAGCTTCGGTCGTGATCAGCCCCAGCATTTT.

The chain joins TRBV19 to TRBJ2-3; D remains unclear. Per germline, CDR1 LNHDA and CDR2 SQIVND (reference sequence). Trimming stripped 4 bases from V and 2 bases from J, with 10 bases between. This CDR3 has 14 residues. CDR3 nucleotide sequence: TGTGCCAGTAGTACGGGCTCTGACACAGATACGCAGTATTTT. This codes for CASSTGSDTDTQYF.

This clone appeared once. The V and J genes are TRBV28 and TRBJ1-3; perhaps TRBD1 as D (5 bases). Germline CDR1 reads MDHEN; CDR2 reads SYDVKM. The V and J ends lost 1 base and 1 base respectively, with 11 bases between them. This CDR3 has 16 amino acids. The CDR3 nucleotides read TGTGCCAGCAGTTTATTAGCCCCAGGGTCTGGAAACACCATATATTTT. Amino acid sequence: CASSLLAPGSGNTIYF.

The rearrangement joins TRBV9 to TRBJ2-1; the match to TRBD2 covers 13 bases. With 0 bases clipped from V and 7 bases from J, the junction kept 4 bases outside the gene matches. In germline, CDR1 is SGDLS, CDR2 YYNGEE. CDR3 length: 16 amino acids. The CDR3 sequence: CASSVAPGLAGNEQFF. In nucleotides, the CDR3 is TGTGCCAGCAGCGTAGCACCGGGACTAGCGGGAAATGAGCAGTTCTTC.

The chain carries TRBV11-3 and TRBJ1-2; D unresolved. Trimming took 3 bases from V and 2 from J, leaving 7 bases between them. Germline V gives CDR1 SGHNT, CDR2 YENEEA. The CDR3 is made up of 13 amino acids. The CDR3 sequence is CASSFGQNYGYTF. The CDR3 DNA reads TGTGCCAGCAGCTTTGGGCAGAACTATGGCTACACCTTC. Filled out from reference TRBV11-3 and TRBJ1-2, the complete variable domain reads EAGVVQSPRYKIIEKKQPVAFWCNPISGHNTLYWYLQNLGQGPELLIRYENEEAVDDSQLPKDRFSAERLKGVDSTLKIQPAELGDSAVYLCASSFGQNYGYTFGSGTRLTVV.

J is TRBJ2-7 and V is TRBV6-2 or TRBV6-3; TRBD1 aligns across 9 bases. V was clipped by 5 bases and J by 2 bases; unmatched bases: 4. The CDR3 length is 14 residues. Germline-derived CDR1 and CDR2 are MNHEY and SVGEGT. This chain's CDR3 is CASSARDRAYEQYF. The DNA of the CDR3 is TGTGCCAGCAGTGCCCGGGACAGGGCCTACGAGCAGTACTTC.

The V and J genes are TRBV12-3 or TRBV12-4 and TRBJ1-3; no clear D. Trimming took off 4 bases at V and 7 bases at J, with 11 bases between the two ends. CDR3 length equals 13 residues. The CDR3 region has the DNA TGTGCCAGCAGTTCTAACAGCGGGAACACCATATATTTT. Translated: CASSSNSGNTIYF.

CDR3 sequence: CASSLSSNQPQHF. The CDR3 nucleotides are TGTGCCAGCAGTTTGAGTAGCAATCAGCCCCAGCATTTT. The chain has TRBV27 and TRBJ1-5; no definite D call. Per the germline V gene, CDR1 is MNHEY and CDR2 is SMNVEV (reference sequence). This CDR3 region has 13 residues. The V gene lost 3 bases and the J gene lost 0 bases, with 3 bases spanning the gap.

The chain has TRBV29-1 and TRBJ1-1; maybe TRBD1 (6 bases). The CDR3 runs 13 residues. Trimming took 7 bases from V and 0 from J, leaving 12 bases between them. Germline CDR1 reads SQVTM; CDR2 reads ANQGSEA. The CDR3 DNA is TGCAGCGCTGGACAGACGATGAACACTGAAGCTTTCTTT. Residues: CSAGQTMNTEAFF.

V is TRBV28 and J is TRBJ2-5, with 16 bases that match TRBD2. The CDR3 loop spans 19 amino acids. J lost 4 bases, V lost 5 bases, and 13 bases had no gene match. Germline V lookup: CDR1 MDHEN, CDR2 SYDVKM. The CDR3 region is CASSPSSGLAGGLGETQYF. The CDR3 nucleotides read TGTGCCAGCAGTCCGAGTTCGGGACTAGCGGGAGGGCTCGGAGAGACCCAGTACTTC.

V usage is TRBV10-3 and J usage is TRBJ2-5; no reliable D call. The CDR3 totals 14 residues. Germline V gene data show CDR1 as ENHRY and CDR2 as SYGVKD. V was clipped by 3 bases and J by 1 base, with 9 bases between them. DNA for the CDR3: TGTGCCATCAGTGACTCTACAGTCCAAGAGACCCAGTACTTC. This sequence encodes CAISDSTVQETQYF.

This chain joins TRBV30 and TRBJ2-1; D is ambiguous. Between the trimmed V and J ends, which lost 0 bases and 4 bases, there was a span of 7 bases. CDR1 and CDR2 from the germline V gene are GTSNPN and SVGIG (reference sequence). CDR3 length: 13 residues. The CDR3 DNA follows: TGTGCCTGGAGTGTAGGACCATACAATGAGCAGTTCTTC. Protein product: CAWSVGPYNEQFF.

In this sample, this clone turned up once. The J gene is TRBJ2-7, the V gene TRBV19; 12 nucleotides align to TRBD2. The germline V gene encodes CDR1 LNHDA and CDR2 SQIVND (reference sequence). The V and J ends lost 5 bases and 2 bases, in that order; junction bases with no gene match: 10. The CDR3 totals 17 residues. The CDR3 spells CASSDRIGLAGTYEQYF. DNA for the CDR3: TGTGCCAGTAGTGACCGAATAGGACTAGCGGGGACCTACGAGCAGTACTTC.

The gene calls are TRBV5-6 and TRBJ2-1; D remains ambiguous. The CDR3 length is 15 residues. V was pared by 1 base and J by 0 bases, with 8 bases between. Germline CDR1 reads SGHDT; CDR2 reads YYEEEE. The CDR3, as DNA: TGTGCCAGCAGCTTGCGGCTAACCTCCTACAATGAGCAGTTCTTC. Its protein is CASSLRLTSYNEQFF.

V gene TRBV29-1 combines with J gene TRBJ2-7, with D perhaps TRBD1 (6 bases). CDR3 size: 13 residues. The germline V and J ends were trimmed by 5 bases and 4 bases, with 15 bases remaining between them. Germline CDR1 reads SQVTM; CDR2 reads ANQGSEA. The CDR3 DNA sequence: TGCAGCGTTAAGGGGGACGAGCGGTACGAGCAGTACTTC. Residues: CSVKGDERYEQYF.

The V call is TRBV28, the J call TRBJ1-5; D might be TRBD1 (6 bases). With 5 bases removed from V and 7 bases from J, the gap between germline ends came to 9 bases. CDR3 size: 12 residues. Looked up from germline, CDR1 is MDHEN and CDR2 is SYDVKM. In nucleotides, the CDR3 is TGTGCCAGCAGTGTCGGGACACAGCCCCAGCATTTT. It is translated as CASSVGTQPQHF. Combining the CDR3 with reference TRBV28 and TRBJ1-5 gives the whole variable domain DVKVTQSSRYLVKRTGEKVFLECVQDMDHENMFWYRQDPGLGLRLIYFSYDVKMKEKGDIPEGYSVSREKKERFSLILESASTNQTSMYLCASSVGTQPQHFGDGTRLSIL.

The rearrangement links TRBV12-3 or TRBV12-4 to TRBJ1-1; 10 nucleotides agree with TRBD1. This CDR3 has 13 residues. Losses at the gene ends were 6 bases for V and 4 bases for J; bases not matched to a gene: 2. This chain's CDR3 is CASRGQGGTEAFF. CDR3 bases: TGTGCCAGCAGAGGACAGGGGGGCACTGAAGCTTTCTTT.

This clone was seen a single time. The rearrangement uses TRBV10-3 and TRBJ2-1; no reliable D call. The CDR3 has 12 residues. The ends were cut back, 4 bases at V and 10 bases at J, with 11 bases in the middle. Germline V gene data show CDR1 as ENHRY and CDR2 as SYGVKD. The CDR3 spells CAISGSSGEQFF. CDR3 nucleotides: TGTGCCATCAGTGGGTCCTCCGGGGAGCAGTTCTTC.